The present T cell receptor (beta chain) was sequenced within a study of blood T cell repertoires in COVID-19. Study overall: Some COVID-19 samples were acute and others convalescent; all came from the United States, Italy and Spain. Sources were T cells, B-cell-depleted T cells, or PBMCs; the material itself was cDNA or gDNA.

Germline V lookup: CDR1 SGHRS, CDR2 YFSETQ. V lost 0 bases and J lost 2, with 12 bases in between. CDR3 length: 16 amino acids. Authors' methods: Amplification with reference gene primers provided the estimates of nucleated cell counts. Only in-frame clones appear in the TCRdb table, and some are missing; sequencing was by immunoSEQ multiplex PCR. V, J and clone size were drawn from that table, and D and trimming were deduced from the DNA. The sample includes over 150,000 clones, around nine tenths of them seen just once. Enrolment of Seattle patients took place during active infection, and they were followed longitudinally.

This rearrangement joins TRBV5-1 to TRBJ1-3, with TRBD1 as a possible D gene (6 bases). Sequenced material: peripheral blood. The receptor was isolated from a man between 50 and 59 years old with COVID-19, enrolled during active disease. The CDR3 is CASSLGLGGAGNTIYF. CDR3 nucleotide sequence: TGCGCCAGCAGCTTGGGGCTAGGGGGAGCTGGAAACACCATATATTTT. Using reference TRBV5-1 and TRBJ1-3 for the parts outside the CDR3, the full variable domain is KAGVTQTPRYLIKTRGQQVTLSCSPISGHRSVSWYQQTPGQGLQFLFEYFSETQRNKGNFPGRFSGRQFSNSRSEMNVSTLELGDSALYLCASSLGLGGAGNTIYFGEGSWLTVV.